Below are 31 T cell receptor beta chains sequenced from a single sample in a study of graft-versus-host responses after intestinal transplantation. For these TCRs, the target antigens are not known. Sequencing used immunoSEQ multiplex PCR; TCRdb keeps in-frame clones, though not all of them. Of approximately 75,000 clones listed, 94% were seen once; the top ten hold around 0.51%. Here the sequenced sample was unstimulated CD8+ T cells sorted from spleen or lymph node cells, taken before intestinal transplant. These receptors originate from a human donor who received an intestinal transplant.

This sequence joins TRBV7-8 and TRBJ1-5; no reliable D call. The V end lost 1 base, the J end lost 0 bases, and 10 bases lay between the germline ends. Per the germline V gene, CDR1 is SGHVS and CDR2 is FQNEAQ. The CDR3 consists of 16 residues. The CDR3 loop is CASSLGSGYSNQPQHF. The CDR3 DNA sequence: TGTGCCAGCAGCTTAGGGTCTGGGTATAGCAATCAGCCCCAGCATTTT.

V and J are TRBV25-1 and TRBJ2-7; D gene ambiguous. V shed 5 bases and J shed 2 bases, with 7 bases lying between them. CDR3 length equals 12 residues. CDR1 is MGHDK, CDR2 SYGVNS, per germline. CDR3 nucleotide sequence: TGTGCCAGCAGTTTCGGAGCCTACGAGCAGTACTTC. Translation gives CASSFGAYEQYF.

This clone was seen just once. In DNA, the CDR3 is TGCAGCGTGGAGACGAGGGAGGGTACTAGAGCCTACTACGAGCAGTACTTC. This sequence encodes CSVETREGTRAYYEQYF. The chain recombines TRBV29-1 with TRBJ2-7; 7 nucleotides align to TRBD2. CDR3 length equals 17 residues. Germline CDR1 and CDR2: SQVTM and ANQGSEA. Trimming took 6 bases from V and 3 from J; bases not matched to a gene: 20.

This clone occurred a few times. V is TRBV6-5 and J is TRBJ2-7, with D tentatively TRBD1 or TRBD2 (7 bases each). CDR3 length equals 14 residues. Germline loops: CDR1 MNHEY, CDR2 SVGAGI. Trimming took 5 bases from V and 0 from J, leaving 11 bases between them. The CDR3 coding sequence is TGTGCCAGCAGTGGGGGGGACAGCTCCTACGAGCAGTACTTC. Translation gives CASSGGDSSYEQYF.

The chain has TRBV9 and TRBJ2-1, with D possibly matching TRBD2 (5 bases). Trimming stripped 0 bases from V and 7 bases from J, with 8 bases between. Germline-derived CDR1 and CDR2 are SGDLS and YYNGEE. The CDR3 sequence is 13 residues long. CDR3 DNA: TGTGCCAGCAGCGTAGGCCGGGGTAATGAGCAGTTCTTC. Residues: CASSVGRGNEQFF. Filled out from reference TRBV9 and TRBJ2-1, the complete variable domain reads DSGVTQTPKHLITATGQRVTLRCSPRSGDLSVYWYQQSLDQGLQFLIQYYNGEERAKGNILERFSAQQFPDLHSELNLSSLELGDSALYFCASSVGRGNEQFFGPGTRLTVL.

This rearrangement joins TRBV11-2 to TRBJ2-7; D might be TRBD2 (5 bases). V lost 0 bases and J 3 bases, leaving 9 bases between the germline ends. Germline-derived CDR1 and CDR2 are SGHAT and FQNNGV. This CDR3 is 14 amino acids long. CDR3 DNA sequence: TGTGCCAGCAGCTTAGATCCAGCGGACTACGAGCAGTACTTC. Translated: CASSLDPADYEQYF.

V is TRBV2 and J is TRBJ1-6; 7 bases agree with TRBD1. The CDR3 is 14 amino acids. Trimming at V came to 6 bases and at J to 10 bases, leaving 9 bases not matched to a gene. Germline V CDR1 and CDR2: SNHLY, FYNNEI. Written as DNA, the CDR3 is TGTGCCAGCAGAGTAACAGGGGACTGGTCACCCCTCCACTTT. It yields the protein CASRVTGDWSPLHF.

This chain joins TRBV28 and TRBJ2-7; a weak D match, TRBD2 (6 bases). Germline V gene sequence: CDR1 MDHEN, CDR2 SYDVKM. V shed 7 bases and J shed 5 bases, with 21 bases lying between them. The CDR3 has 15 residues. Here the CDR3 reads CASKDPRGGRNEQYF. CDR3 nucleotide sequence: TGTGCCAGCAAGGATCCACGGGGAGGAAGGAACGAGCAGTACTTC.

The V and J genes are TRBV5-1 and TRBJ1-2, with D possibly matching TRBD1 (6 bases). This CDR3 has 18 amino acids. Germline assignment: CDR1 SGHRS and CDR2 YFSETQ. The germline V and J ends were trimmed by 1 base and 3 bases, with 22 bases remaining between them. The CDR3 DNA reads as TGCGCCAGCAGCTTGACCACCCTCGCGGGAGGGGGAGACTATGGCTACACCTTC. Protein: CASSLTTLAGGGDYGYTF.

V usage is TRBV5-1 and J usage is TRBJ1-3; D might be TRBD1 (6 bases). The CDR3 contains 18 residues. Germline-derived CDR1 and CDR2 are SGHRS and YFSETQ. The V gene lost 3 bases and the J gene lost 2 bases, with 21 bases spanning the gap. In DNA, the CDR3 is TGCGCCAGCAGCTGGGGGGAACACGGACAGACCCCTGGAAACACCATATATTTT. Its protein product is CASSWGEHGQTPGNTIYF.

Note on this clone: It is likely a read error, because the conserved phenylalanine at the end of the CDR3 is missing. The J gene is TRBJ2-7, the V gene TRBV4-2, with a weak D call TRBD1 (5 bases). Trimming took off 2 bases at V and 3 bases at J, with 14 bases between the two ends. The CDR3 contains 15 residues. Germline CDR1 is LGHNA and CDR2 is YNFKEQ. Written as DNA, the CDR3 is TGTGCCAGCAGCCAATACCATGGGGCCCTCTACGAGCAGTACCTC. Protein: CASSQYHGALYEQYL.

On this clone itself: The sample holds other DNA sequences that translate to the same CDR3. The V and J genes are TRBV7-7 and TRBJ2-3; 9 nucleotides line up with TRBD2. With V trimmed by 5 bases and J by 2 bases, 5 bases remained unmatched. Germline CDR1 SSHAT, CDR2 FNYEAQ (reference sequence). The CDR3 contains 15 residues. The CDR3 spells CASSPSGAPTDTQYF. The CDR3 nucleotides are TGTGCCAGCAGCCCTAGCGGGGCCCCCACAGATACGCAGTATTTT.

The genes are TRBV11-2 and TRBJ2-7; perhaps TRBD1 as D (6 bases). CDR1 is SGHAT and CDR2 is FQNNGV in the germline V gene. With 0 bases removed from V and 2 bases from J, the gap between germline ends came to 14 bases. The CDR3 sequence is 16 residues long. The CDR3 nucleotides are TGTGCCAGCAGCTTAGATGGGTCAGGGGTCGCCTACGAGCAGTACTTC. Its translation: CASSLDGSGVAYEQYF.

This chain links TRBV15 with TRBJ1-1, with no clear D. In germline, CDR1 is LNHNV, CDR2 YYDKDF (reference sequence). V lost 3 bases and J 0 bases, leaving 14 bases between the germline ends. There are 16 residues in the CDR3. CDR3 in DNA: TGTGCCACCAGCAGCCCTGCTAGGCTTCTGAACACTGAAGCTTTCTTT. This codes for CATSSPARLLNTEAFF.

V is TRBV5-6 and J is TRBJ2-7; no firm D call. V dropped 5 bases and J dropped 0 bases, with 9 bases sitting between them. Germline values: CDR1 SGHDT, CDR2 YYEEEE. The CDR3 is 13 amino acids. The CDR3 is CASRGVVSYEQYF. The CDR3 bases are TGTGCCAGCAGAGGAGTGGTCTCCTACGAGCAGTACTTC.

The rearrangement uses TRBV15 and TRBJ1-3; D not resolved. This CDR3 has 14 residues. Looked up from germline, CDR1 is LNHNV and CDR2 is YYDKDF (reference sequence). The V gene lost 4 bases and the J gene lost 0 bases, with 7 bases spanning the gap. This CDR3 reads CATSNGASGNTIYF. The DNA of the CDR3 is TGTGCCACCAGCAACGGCGCCTCTGGAAACACCATATATTTT.

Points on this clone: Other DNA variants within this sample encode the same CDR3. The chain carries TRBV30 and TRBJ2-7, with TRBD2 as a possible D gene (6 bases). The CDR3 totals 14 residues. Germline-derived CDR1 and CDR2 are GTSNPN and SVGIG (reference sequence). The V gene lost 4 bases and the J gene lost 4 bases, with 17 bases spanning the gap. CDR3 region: CAWNSGTGGYEQYF. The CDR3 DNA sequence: TGTGCCTGGAACTCCGGGACTGGAGGTTACGAGCAGTACTTC.

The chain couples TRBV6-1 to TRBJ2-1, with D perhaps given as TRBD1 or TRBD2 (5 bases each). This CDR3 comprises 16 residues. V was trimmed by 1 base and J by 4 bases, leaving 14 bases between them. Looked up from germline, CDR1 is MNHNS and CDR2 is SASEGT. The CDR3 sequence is CASSEEGTPVYNEQFF. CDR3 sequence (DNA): TGTGCCAGCAGTGAAGAGGGGACGCCGGTTTACAATGAGCAGTTCTTC.

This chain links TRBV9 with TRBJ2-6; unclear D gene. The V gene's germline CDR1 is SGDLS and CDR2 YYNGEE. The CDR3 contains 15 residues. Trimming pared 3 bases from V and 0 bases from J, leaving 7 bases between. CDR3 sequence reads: CASSGVSSGANVLTF. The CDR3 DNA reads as TGTGCCAGCAGCGGAGTTAGCTCTGGGGCCAACGTCCTGACTTTC.

Here the CDR3 DNA reads TGCGCCAGCAGCCCCTCGGTGTTGGACACCGGGGAGCTGTTTTTT. The encoded protein is CASSPSVLDTGELFF. The chain has TRBV4-1 and TRBJ2-2; D gene unclear. The germline V gene has CDR1 MGHRA and CDR2 YSYEKL. V dropped 4 bases and J dropped 3 bases, with 12 bases sitting between them. The CDR3 sequence is 15 residues long.

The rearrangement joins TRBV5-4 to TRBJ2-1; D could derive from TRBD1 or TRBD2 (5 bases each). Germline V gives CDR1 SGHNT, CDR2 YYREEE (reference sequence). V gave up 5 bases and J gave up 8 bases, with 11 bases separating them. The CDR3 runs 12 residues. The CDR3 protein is CASSDEGYEQFF. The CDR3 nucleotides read TGTGCCAGCAGTGATGAGGGGTATGAGCAGTTCTTC.

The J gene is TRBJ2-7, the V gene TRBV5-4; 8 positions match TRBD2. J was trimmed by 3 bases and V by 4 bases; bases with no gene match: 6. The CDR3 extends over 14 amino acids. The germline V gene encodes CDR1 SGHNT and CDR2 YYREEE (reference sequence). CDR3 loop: CASSGGTSIYEQYF. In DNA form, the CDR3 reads TGTGCCAGCAGCGGGGGGACTAGTATCTACGAGCAGTACTTC.

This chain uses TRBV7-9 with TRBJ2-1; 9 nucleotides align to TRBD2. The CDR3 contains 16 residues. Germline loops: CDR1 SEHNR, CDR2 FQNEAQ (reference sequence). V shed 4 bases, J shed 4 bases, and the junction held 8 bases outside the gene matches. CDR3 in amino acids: CASSSLAGEVYNEQFF. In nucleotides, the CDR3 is TGTGCCAGCAGCTCATTAGCGGGAGAAGTATACAATGAGCAGTTCTTC.

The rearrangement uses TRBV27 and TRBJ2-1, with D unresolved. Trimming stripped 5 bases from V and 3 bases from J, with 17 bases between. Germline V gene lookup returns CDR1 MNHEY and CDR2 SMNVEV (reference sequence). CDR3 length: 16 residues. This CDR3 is CASSPRPPDHYNEQFF. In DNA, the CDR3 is TGTGCCAGCAGTCCTCGGCCCCCGGACCACTACAATGAGCAGTTCTTC.

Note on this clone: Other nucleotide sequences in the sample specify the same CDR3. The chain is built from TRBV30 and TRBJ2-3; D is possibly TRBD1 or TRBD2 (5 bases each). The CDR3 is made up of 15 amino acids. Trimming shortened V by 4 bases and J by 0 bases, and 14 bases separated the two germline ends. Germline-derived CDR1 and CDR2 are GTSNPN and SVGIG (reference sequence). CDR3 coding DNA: TGTGCCTGGACAGGGAAAGCGGCTAGCACAGATACGCAGTATTTT. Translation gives CAWTGKAASTDTQYF.

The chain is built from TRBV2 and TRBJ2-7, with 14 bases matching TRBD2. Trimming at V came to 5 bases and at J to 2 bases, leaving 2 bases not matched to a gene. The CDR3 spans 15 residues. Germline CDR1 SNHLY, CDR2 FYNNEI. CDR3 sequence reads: CASSRTSGGTYEQYF. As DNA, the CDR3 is TGTGCCAGCAGTAGGACTAGCGGGGGGACCTACGAGCAGTACTTC. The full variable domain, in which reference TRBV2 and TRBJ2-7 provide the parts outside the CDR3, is EPEVTQTPSHQVTQMGQEVILRCVPISNHLYFYWYRQILGQKVEFLVSFYNNEISEKSEIFDDQFSVERPDGSNFTLKIRSTKLEDSAMYFCASSRTSGGTYEQYFGPGTRLTVT.

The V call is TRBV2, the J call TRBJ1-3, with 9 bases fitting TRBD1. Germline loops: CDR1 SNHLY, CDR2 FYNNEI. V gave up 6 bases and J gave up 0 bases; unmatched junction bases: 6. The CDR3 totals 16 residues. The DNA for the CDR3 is TGTGCCAGCAGGCCCCGGACAGGGGCCTCTGGAAACACCATATATTTT. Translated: CASRPRTGASGNTIYF.

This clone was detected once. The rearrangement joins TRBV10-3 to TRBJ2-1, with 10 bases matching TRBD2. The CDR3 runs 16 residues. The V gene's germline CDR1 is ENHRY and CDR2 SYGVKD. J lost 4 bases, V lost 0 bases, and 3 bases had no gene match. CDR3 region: CAISESASGSYNEQFF. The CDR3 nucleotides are TGTGCCATCAGTGAGTCGGCTAGCGGGAGTTACAATGAGCAGTTCTTC.

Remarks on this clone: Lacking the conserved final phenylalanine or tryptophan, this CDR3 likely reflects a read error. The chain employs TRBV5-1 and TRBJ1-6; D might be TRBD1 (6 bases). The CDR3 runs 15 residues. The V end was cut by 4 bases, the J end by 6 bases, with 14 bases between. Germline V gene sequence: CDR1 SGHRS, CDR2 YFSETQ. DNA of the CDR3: TGCGCCAGCAGCACGGAGGGGGGGCGTAATTCACCCCTCCACCTT. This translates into CASSTEGGRNSPLHL.

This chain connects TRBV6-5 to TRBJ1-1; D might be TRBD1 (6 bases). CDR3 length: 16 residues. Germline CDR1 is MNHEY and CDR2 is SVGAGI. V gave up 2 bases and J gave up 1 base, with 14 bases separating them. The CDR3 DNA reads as TGTGCCAGCAGTTACGGCATACAGGGAGGGAACACTGAAGCTTTCTTT. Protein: CASSYGIQGGNTEAFF.

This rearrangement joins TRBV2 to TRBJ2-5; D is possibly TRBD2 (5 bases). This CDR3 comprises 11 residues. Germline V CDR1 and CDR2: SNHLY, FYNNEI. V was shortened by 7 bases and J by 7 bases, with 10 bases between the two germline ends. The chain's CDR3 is CASNNRGTQYF. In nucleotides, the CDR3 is TGTGCCAGCAATAACCGGGGGACCCAGTACTTC. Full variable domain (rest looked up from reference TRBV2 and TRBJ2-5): EPEVTQTPSHQVTQMGQEVILRCVPISNHLYFYWYRQILGQKVEFLVSFYNNEISEKSEIFDDQFSVERPDGSNFTLKIRSTKLEDSAMYFCASNNRGTQYFGPGTRLLVL.